The entry below describes one T cell receptor (beta chain). What this receptor recognizes is not known. No quality values exist for individual bases; no much larger clone is one base distant. This entry is derived from a study of cytomegalovirus exposure and HLA in healthy donors (dated by TCRdb to the late 2010s). About the investigation overall: An earlier analysis of several hundred of the donors reported more than 250 Gb of sequence data and 117 million unique TCR beta sequences from 150 million to 200 million T cells. To study patterns of TCR occurrence, a later analysis re-analyzed previously published TCR beta repertoires from 666 donors and added high-resolution HLA genotyping. Using immunosequencing, the study profiled T cell repertoires from around 680 subjects and related those repertoires to cytomegalovirus serostatus. An earlier analysis of around 580 of the donors used high-throughput TCR beta sequencing to judge whether each TCR beta V gene segment behaved as functional or pseudogenic. On average, roughly 240,000 unique TCR beta nucleotide sequences were sequenced per donor among 350 to 400 genotyped donors of the cohort, with around 19% of those sequences being non-productive. Typing coverage differed by locus: A, B, C, DRB1 and DQB1 were typed in roughly 620-630 donors, DQA1 in approximately 520, DPA1 in some 570, and DPB1 in approximately 450. HLA typing included class I and class II loci at four-digit resolution. Donor age, sex, ethnicity and CMV serostatus were compiled alongside the repertoire data. The study combined high-throughput TCR immunosequencing, statistical association of individual TCRs with disease status, and machine learning to predict cytomegalovirus infection status. Of the approximately 400 genotyped donors, approximately 80% fell in the genetic ancestry cluster associated with self-reported Caucasian donors. The study was designed to test whether signatures of past pathogen exposure could be identified by cataloging public T cell receptors. In addition to the first cohort of 650 to 800 subjects, a separate validation cohort of around 110 different subjects was used. The later analysis used no new phenotypic data to find candidate immune exposures, relying instead on TCR beta sequences and their occurrence across donors. An early release covering just under 650 HLA-typed donors comprised 250 to 350 gigabases of sequencing data and approximately 80 million unique TCR sequences. All discovery cohort repertoires had been generated on a single sequencing platform. In a later genetic analysis, genome-wide SNP genotypes for about 55% of the roughly 700 donors were used, and that subset was treated as a discovery cohort. Roughly five DR-DQ haplotypes were handled as single units for association and clustering, since linkage in the cohort was strong. What the work shows at the level of the full study, not this receptor alone: Roughly uniform sequencing depth across donors was assumed in presence/absence analyses, although this assumption may not hold. In vitro tests confirmed that three of the cytomegalovirus-associated TCR beta chains recognize cytomegalovirus antigens. A further reported finding was that TCR beta sequences accurately predicted the HLA-A and HLA-B alleles for most subjects in the first cohort. A later analysis found that most CMV-associated TCR beta chains appeared HLA-restricted, with HLA associations seemingly driven largely by CMV exposure. Linkage disequilibrium might explain the correlated functional status among segregating V segments, but an unknown experimental factor could not be excluded. In a later genetic analysis, fewer N-insertions in productive TCRs were reported among donors in an Asian-associated ancestry cluster than the roughly 700-donor mean. Around 16 rarely observed V segments, including chromosome 9 orphons, were excluded from the earlier analysis of 550 to 700 of the donors because counts were too low. In both the original and validation cohorts, the classifier was reported to diagnose cytomegalovirus status with high specificity and sensitivity. In an earlier analysis of fewer than 750 of the donors, most TCR beta V segments were observed in productive rearrangements about 87% or about 30% of the time, broadly matching IMGT annotations. Most TCR sequences were seen in very few donors, while some public TCRs were found in many individuals. Compared with equally common non-associated chains, HLA-associated TCR beta chains in a later analysis were more clonally expanded and had lower generation probabilities. When HLA alleles, especially DR and DQ, strongly co-occurred, attributing TCR associations to individual alleles was difficult. A later analysis reported that several top co-occurrence clusters appeared linked to parvovirus B19, influenza, CMV and Epstein-Barr virus. At a false discovery rate of 0.05, a later analysis linked about 17,000 TCR beta sequences to specific HLA alleles. Because some donors lacked HLA typing at each locus, the association tests relied only on the typed subset. A group of highly shared sequence variants was considered likely to be a technical artifact of the sequencing pipeline. CMV serostatus was the only immune exposure information available for the cohort. This cohort had only TCR beta chains sequenced, and the lack of alpha or paired-chain data limited which features could be detected. According to a later analysis, TCR association rates differed among HLA loci, with DRB1 alleles showing the most associated TCRs and HLA-C alleles showing the fewest. The study gave a list of more than 150 TCR beta chains associated with cytomegalovirus. Because the 87-base-pair reads could not distinguish some IMGT-functional V segments, including TRBV6-2 and TRBV6-3, those segments were excluded. The authors suggested that the approach could potentially be generalized to other disease states and immunological phenotypes. V-gene and J-gene trimming of TCR beta chains was associated with a missense DCLRE1C variant in a later genetic analysis, and the association was replicated in an independent cohort.

CDR1 and CDR2 are drawn from the germline V gene: SGHRS, YFSETQ. Trimming leaves V shorter by 0 bases and J shorter by 9 bases, with the junction holding 2 bases beyond the gene matches. The CDR3 sequence holds 12 residues, the cysteine and phenylalanine included. Just the 36-base CDR3 DNA is kept, in frame starting at base 1. In total, just over 650 healthy bone marrow donors made up the cohort. At the time of sampling, every cohort member was nominally healthy, though immune exposures that went unrecorded were likely present. The donor tested CMV seronegative and was one of the 352 seronegative cohort members. Each donor provided a peripheral blood sample, and peripheral blood mononuclear cells were used for TCR beta sequencing. Genomic DNA extraction from the blood cell samples was performed with the Qiagen DNeasy Blood Extraction Kit. The receptor library was made with the immunoSEQ multiplex PCR assay. For the multiplex PCR, a mixture combining 60 forward primers for TCR Vbeta segments and 13 reverse primers for TCR Jbeta segments was used. The CDR3 region of rearranged TCR beta genes was amplified from genomic DNA by a multiplex PCR assay. On the Illumina HiSeq System, the amplified TCR beta libraries were sequenced as 87-base-pair reads. The authors' pipeline ran thus. In a later analysis, tens of millions of unique TCR beta chains were counted across the roughly 700 repertoires, and roughly 11 million of these chains were shared by at least two donors. Raw reads were error-corrected and collapsed into unique sequences with a nearest-neighbor algorithm that merged closely related sequences to remove PCR and sequencing errors. CDR3 sequences were aligned to IMGT reference sequences to assign V, D and J gene segments. For a sequence to be retained, at least a six-nucleotide match to both a V gene segment and a J gene segment was required. Rearrangements were classified as productive when the CDR3 lacked stop codons and remained in frame with V and J, and all other rearrangements were classified as non-productive. CDR3 was defined according to IMGT convention as the region running from the second conserved V-encoded cysteine to the conserved J-encoded phenylalanine. In an earlier analysis of 587 of the donors, sequences lacking an unambiguous match to a single V gene segment were excluded. In an earlier analysis of several hundred of the donors, V segments were called functional above 56.7% productive rearrangements and were called segregating when the between-donor standard deviation exceeded 5%. A statistical classification framework was built for diagnosing cytomegalovirus status from the catalog of TCR beta chain sequences. In a later analysis, TCR nucleotide sequences were compared against IMGT/GENE-DB human TR gene sequences so that V and J genes could be assigned. In a later analysis, CDR3 sequences and most-parsimonious VDJ recombination scenarios were assigned using the TCRdist pipeline. In a later analysis, each TCR beta chain was defined by its CDR3 amino acid sequence together with its V-gene family, and reads lacking a unique V-gene family were excluded. A later analysis removed several hundred highly shared, low-generation-probability nucleotide sequences to deal with suspected cross-contamination and a sequencing artifact. For each public chain, a later analysis derived a clonal expansion index from normalized ranks of inferred template counts within each repertoire. Generation probabilities in a later analysis came from a VDJ recombination model fitted to out-of-frame rearrangements, and those results were checked against IGoR. In a later analysis, TCR-TCR, TCR-HLA and TCR-CMV co-occurrence was scored with hypergeometric tests, and a repertoire-size bias correction was applied to TCR pairs. To estimate false discovery rates, a later analysis permuted the HLA or CMV assignments 20 times. A later analysis grouped co-occurring TCRs with DBSCAN, adding TCRdist sequence similarity when clustering within HLA-allele-positive subsets. For co-occurrence clustering, repertoires with fewer than 30,000 or more than 120,000 public chains were excluded, along with 5 or 6 repertoires with anomalous nucleotide sharing. TCRdb re-hosts the immuneACCESS table, in-frame sequences only. Its copies lack some clones; in the studies checked, an unresolved V gene accounts for under half of them, and the cause for the rest is not known. The V and J calls and clone size are taken from that table; D and trimming were inferred from the DNA. For this sample there are about 180,000 clones; approximately 80% appear just once. The top ten clonotypes cover 4.5% to 5.5% of the sample.

The specimen sequenced was PBMCs. The V gene is TRBV5-1 and the J gene is TRBJ2-5; the central 7 bases match TRBD1. This TCR was recovered from a man in his late teens or twenties in good health and CMV-seronegative. The nucleotide sequence reads as follows: TGCGCCAGCAGCTTGGGGCAGGGGGCCCAGTACTTC. Its amino acids are CASSLGQGAQYF.